The 27 T cell receptor beta chains below were found in one sample sequenced in a study of chemoradiotherapy in HPV16-positive cancers. TCRdb's copy holds only in-frame clones and misses some; the assay was immunoSEQ multiplex PCR. Among 1,500 to 2,000 clones, roughly nine tenths were seen once, and the ten largest hold 2.7%. The sample in question was tumor tissue, obtained from a patient who underwent chemoradiotherapy. The receptors come from a human donor with HPV-associated anogenital cancer.

The chain couples TRBV18 to TRBJ1-6; D unclear. CDR3 size: 18 residues. Germline V gives CDR1 KGHSH, CDR2 LQKENI. V was shortened by 5 bases and J by 0 bases, with 17 bases between the two germline ends. The DNA of the CDR3 is TGTGCCAGCTCATCAGCGAGGACGGTCAGCTCCTATAATTCACCCCTCCACTTT. This translates into CASSSARTVSSYNSPLHF.

The rearrangement joins TRBV5-6 to TRBJ1-6; TRBD1 aligns across 8 bases. CDR1 SGHDT and CDR2 YYEEEE come from the germline V gene. This CDR3 is 15 amino acids long. With 5 bases clipped from V and 10 bases from J, the junction kept 11 bases outside the gene matches. The CDR3 region is CASSFGQGLESPLHF. In DNA, the CDR3 is TGTGCCAGCAGTTTTGGACAGGGCTTGGAGTCACCCCTCCACTTT.

This chain links TRBV4-1 with TRBJ1-5; D is ambiguous. The germline V gene has CDR1 MGHRA and CDR2 YSYEKL. The length of the CDR3 is 16 residues. Trimming left V 0 bases short and J 4 bases short, with 13 bases between. CDR3 amino acids: CASSQEIGLRNQPQHF. In DNA form, the CDR3 reads TGCGCCAGCAGCCAAGAGATCGGACTGCGTAATCAGCCCCAGCATTTT.

The rearrangement uses TRBV6-5 and TRBJ2-7, with TRBD1 matching 11 bases. The J segment lost 5 bases and the V segment lost 2 bases, leaving 2 bases of the junction unmatched. This CDR3 region has 14 residues. Germline CDR1 reads MNHEY; CDR2 reads SVGAGI. CDR3 in amino acids: CASSYGDRGDEQYF. In DNA form, the CDR3 reads TGTGCCAGCAGTTACGGGGACAGGGGGGACGAGCAGTACTTC.

The chain joins TRBV6-1 to TRBJ2-3, with 7 bases matching TRBD2. V shed 1 base and J 1 base; nucleotides not matched to a gene: 5. The CDR3 extends over 16 amino acids. Germline-derived CDR1 and CDR2 are MNHNS and SASEGT. The CDR3 DNA reads TGTGCCAGCAGTGAAGGAGGCGGGGGTGGCACAGATACGCAGTATTTT. Amino acid sequence: CASSEGGGGGTDTQYF.

The CDR3 DNA follows: TGTGCCAGCAGCTTAGGAGGGGCAGGGTACACTGAAGCTTTCTTT. Translating gives CASSLGGAGYTEAFF. The chain uses TRBV11-2 and TRBJ1-1; possible D gene TRBD1, 5 bases. This CDR3 is built from 15 residues. Germline V lookup: CDR1 SGHAT, CDR2 FQNNGV. V gave up 1 base and J gave up 3 bases, with 12 bases separating them.

V gene TRBV27 combines with J gene TRBJ1-3; D gene ambiguous. The CDR3 contains 16 residues. CDR1 and CDR2 from the germline V gene are MNHEY and SMNVEV (reference sequence). V was pared by 6 bases and J by 0 bases, with 15 bases between. The CDR3 loop reads CASSPTWANSGNTIYF. DNA of the CDR3: TGTGCCAGCAGCCCTACCTGGGCCAACTCTGGAAACACCATATATTTT.

V and J are TRBV5-4 and TRBJ2-7; 8 nucleotides line up with TRBD2. This CDR3 has 13 residues. Per germline, CDR1 SGHNT and CDR2 YYREEE (reference sequence). The V and J ends lost 5 bases and 3 bases, in that order; junction bases with no gene match: 4. In nucleotides, the CDR3 is TGTGCCAGCAGTCCGGGGGGGTTCTACGAGCAGTACTTC. Its translation is CASSPGGFYEQYF.

This chain links TRBV11-2 with TRBJ2-2; D not resolved. The CDR3 runs to 14 residues. Trimming shortened V by 6 bases and J by 6 bases, and 14 bases separated the two germline ends. Germline CDR1 SGHAT, CDR2 FQNNGV. This CDR3 reads CASRSFPGPGELFF. CDR3 nucleotides: TGTGCCAGCAGGTCTTTCCCGGGTCCCGGGGAGCTGTTTTTT.

The sample holds a few counts of this clone. The genes are TRBV2 and TRBJ2-2; a weak D match, TRBD2 (6 bases). The V end lost 9 bases, the J end lost 4 bases, and 21 bases lay between the germline ends. The CDR3 runs to 16 residues. Germline values: CDR1 SNHLY, CDR2 FYNNEI. The CDR3 DNA reads as TGTGCCAGGGCCTCCGTAGGAGGGCCGGTCACCGGGGAGCTGTTTTTT. It translates to CARASVGGPVTGELFF.

V is TRBV28 and J is TRBJ2-7; D unresolved. The CDR3 contains 12 residues. The germline V gene encodes CDR1 MDHEN and CDR2 SYDVKM. Deletions cut 8 bases from V and 0 bases from J, with 8 bases between. CDR3 region: CASRLSSYEQYF. The CDR3 region has the DNA TGTGCCAGCCGCTTAAGCTCCTACGAGCAGTACTTC.

The J gene is TRBJ2-6, the V gene TRBV5-5, with D uncertain. V gave up 7 bases and J gave up 5 bases, with 13 bases separating them. CDR1 is SGHKS, CDR2 YYEKEE, per germline (reference sequence). The CDR3 contains 14 residues. The CDR3 DNA is TGTGCCAGCCTCGCACAAAGTCGGGCCAACGTCCTGACTTTC. Translating gives CASLAQSRANVLTF.

The chain has TRBV15 and TRBJ2-7; D might be TRBD1 (7 bases). The V gene lost 0 bases and the J gene lost 4 bases, with 19 bases spanning the gap. The V gene's germline CDR1 is LNHNV and CDR2 YYDKDF (reference sequence). The CDR3 contains 17 residues. Written as DNA, the CDR3 is TGTGCCACCAGCAGAGAGGCTGGGGCGGGACAGCCTTACGAGCAGTACTTC. It codes for CATSREAGAGQPYEQYF.

In DNA form, the CDR3 reads TGTGCCAGCAGCTGGCGGGAGTTCCGTCTTGGTGGCTACACCTTC. It yields the protein CASSWREFRLGGYTF. This sequence joins TRBV7-9 and TRBJ1-2; no reliable D call. The CDR3 extends over 15 amino acids. CDR1 is SEHNR, CDR2 FQNEAQ, per germline (reference sequence). Trimming pared 4 bases from V and 7 bases from J, leaving 19 bases between.

The CDR3 coding sequence is TGTGCCAGCTCACCGCTAGAAGGCTTGAACACTGAAGCTTTCTTT. Translation: CASSPLEGLNTEAFF. This chain joins TRBV18 and TRBJ1-1, with D uncertain. The germline V gene has CDR1 KGHSH and CDR2 LQKENI. Trimming stripped 3 bases from V and 0 bases from J, with 11 bases between. The CDR3 runs 15 residues.

This chain connects TRBV11-1 to TRBJ2-7; 12 bases agree with TRBD2. The CDR3 consists of 16 residues. V dropped 5 bases and J dropped 0; count of bases not matched to a gene: 5. Germline values: CDR1 SGHAT, CDR2 FQDESV (reference sequence). This CDR3 is CASSPGLAGSSYEQYF. The DNA of the CDR3 is TGTGCCAGCAGCCCTGGACTAGCGGGGAGCTCCTACGAGCAGTACTTC.

The chain is built from TRBV29-1 and TRBJ2-5, with D possibly matching TRBD2 (7 bases). Trimming cost V 5 bases and J 5 bases, with 12 bases left between them. The germline CDR1 and CDR2 sequences are SQVTM and ANQGSEA. The CDR3 is 12 residues long. The CDR3 DNA reads TGCAGCGTTCGCAAGGGGGGGGAGACCCAGTACTTC. As protein: CSVRKGGETQYF.

V usage is TRBV27 and J usage is TRBJ2-7, with D maybe TRBD1 (6 bases). Germline V gene sequence: CDR1 MNHEY, CDR2 SMNVEV (reference sequence). The CDR3 has 15 residues. V lost 5 bases to trimming and J lost 1 base, with 15 bases between them. CDR3 residues: CASSLGATGSYEQYF. In DNA form, the CDR3 reads TGTGCCAGCAGTCTCGGGGCGACAGGTTCCTACGAGCAGTACTTC.

The chain combines TRBV27 with TRBJ1-6; D remains ambiguous. The CDR3 consists of 12 residues. Germline V gene lookup returns CDR1 MNHEY and CDR2 SMNVEV (reference sequence). The germline V and J ends were trimmed by 5 bases and 15 bases, with 14 bases remaining between them. DNA of the CDR3: TGTGCCAGCAGTCCAACGCAGCAACACCTCCACTTT. Translation gives CASSPTQQHLHF.

Concerning this clone itself: This specimen includes other DNA sequences encoding the same CDR3. DNA for the CDR3: TGTGCCAGCAGTGACGAGCGGGGAAATGAGCAGTTCTTC. It translates to CASSDERGNEQFF. The rearrangement joins TRBV6-4 to TRBJ2-1; 7 bases fit TRBD2. Trimming at V came to 2 bases and at J to 7 bases, leaving 2 bases not matched to a gene. Germline V gene sequence: CDR1 MRHNA, CDR2 SNTAGT. The CDR3 has 13 amino acids.

The J gene is TRBJ1-5, the V gene TRBV19; tentative D call: TRBD1 (5 bases). The CDR3 is made up of 14 amino acids. The germline gives CDR1 LNHDA, CDR2 SQIVND (reference sequence). The germline V and J ends were trimmed by 3 bases and 7 bases, with 13 bases remaining between them. The CDR3 nucleotides are TGTGCCAGTAGTATTGGGGGAGGCCAGCAGCCCCAGCATTTT. Its translation: CASSIGGGQQPQHF.

The rearrangement links TRBV2 to TRBJ2-7; 8 nucleotides agree with TRBD1. V dropped 4 bases and J dropped 7; count of bases not matched to a gene: 6. This CDR3 region has 13 residues. The germline V gene encodes CDR1 SNHLY and CDR2 FYNNEI. CDR3 DNA: TGTGCCAGCAGTGGCGGCAGGGGGCTGGAGCAGTACTTC. This codes for CASSGGRGLEQYF.

In this sample, this clone turned up once. This chain connects TRBV25-1 to TRBJ2-1, with a possible D match to TRBD2 (5 bases). Germline assignment: CDR1 MGHDK and CDR2 SYGVNS. This CDR3 contains 14 residues. Trimming stripped 7 bases from V and 0 bases from J, with 10 bases between. This chain's CDR3 is CASKAVNSYNEQFF. The CDR3 coding sequence is TGTGCCAGCAAAGCGGTTAACTCCTACAATGAGCAGTTCTTC.

The chain is built from TRBV29-1 and TRBJ1-3, with 7 bases matching TRBD1. The CDR3 runs 15 residues. Germline assignment: CDR1 SQVTM and CDR2 ANQGSEA. Trimming removed 6 bases from V and 0 bases from J; junction bases left unmatched: 8. CDR3 coding DNA: TGCAGCGTCTCAGGGGGGGGGAGCTCTGGAAACACCATATATTTT. Encoded protein: CSVSGGGSSGNTIYF.

The chain couples TRBV11-3 to TRBJ2-1; TRBD2 agrees at 12 bases. CDR1 and CDR2 (germline): SGHNT, YENEEA. The ends lost 2 bases at V and 4 bases at J; junction bases unmatched: 6. CDR3 length: 17 residues. The CDR3 spells CASSLSASGGVYNEQFF. In nucleotides, the CDR3 is TGTGCCAGCAGCTTATCGGCTAGCGGGGGGGTATACAATGAGCAGTTCTTC.

J is TRBJ2-3 and V is TRBV4-2; tentative D call: TRBD1 (5 bases). V was trimmed by 1 base and J by 2 bases, leaving 10 bases between them. Per germline, CDR1 LGHNA and CDR2 YNFKEQ. The CDR3 runs 15 residues. CDR3 in DNA: TGTGCCAGCAGCCAAGGCACAGGAACCACAGATACGCAGTATTTT. It specifies CASSQGTGTTDTQYF.

V usage is TRBV7-2 and J usage is TRBJ1-2, with 8 bases lining up with TRBD1. Trimming at V came to 1 base and at J to 4 bases, leaving 11 bases not matched to a gene. The CDR3 is 17 residues long. Looked up from germline, CDR1 is SGHTA and CDR2 is FQGNSA. CDR3 DNA: TGTGCCAGCAGCTTAGGAGGGGCGGGACAGGTGGTCTATGGCTACACCTTC. Amino acid sequence: CASSLGGAGQVVYGYTF.